The entry below describes one T cell receptor (beta chain). This specimen belongs to a study of T cells in Graves' hyperthyroidism and ophthalmopathy. Study-wide context: At initial diagnosis, before any treatment had begun, peripheral blood was obtained.

Ophthalmopathy patients had Clinical Activity Score at least 3, NOSPECS grade at least 4, duration under 3 months. Uncontrolled infections, other autoimmune diseases, pregnancy or lactation led to exclusion of patients. RNA transcripts were the template for amplifying TCR beta CDR3 regions. The primer set for the first-round RT-PCR of the TCR CDR3 was HTBI. One entry per CDR3 protein, called by TCRdb with MiXCR from the multiplex PCR reads. There are some 500,000 distinct CDR3 sequences in the sample; approximately 16% occur only once, and approximately 32% lies in the top ten. The specimen sequenced was blood. This sequence originates from a woman aged 25-40 years with Graves' ophthalmopathy.

This chain's CDR3 is CASSFRLQGGQFF. CDR3 sequence (DNA): TGTGCCAGCAGCTTCCGGCTCCAGGGCGGGCAGTTCTTC. This rearrangement joins TRBV7-2 to TRBJ2-1; D may be TRBD1 (5 bases). The V end lost 3 bases, the J end lost 12 bases, and 15 bases lay between the germline ends. Germline V CDR1 and CDR2: SGHTA, FQGNSA. This CDR3 is 13 amino acids long.